Presented here are 26 T cell receptor beta chains from one specimen sequenced in a study of T-cell reconstitution after alpha-beta-depleted transplantation in children. During its preparation, the TCRbeta library received unique molecular identifiers. TCRdb recomputed calls from the PCR reads with MiXCR, one row per CDR3 protein. In the table there are hundreds of thousands of distinct CDR3 sequences, around 10% of which are singletons. Here the sequenced sample was PBMCs from the stem cell graft donor, taken from the stem cell graft. These receptors came from a human donor who donated a stem cell graft to a child with acute lymphoblastic leukemia.

This clonotype was detected only a few times. This chain uses TRBV2 with TRBJ2-7, with D tentatively TRBD2 (5 bases). V lost 3 bases and J 5 bases, leaving 5 bases between the germline ends. The CDR3 spans 11 residues. Germline CDR1 and CDR2: SNHLY and FYNNEI. The chain's CDR3 is CASSERDEQYF. The CDR3 DNA reads TGTGCCAGCAGTGAGCGGGACGAGCAGTACTTC.

This clonotype showed up many times. The rearrangement links TRBV5-4 to TRBJ2-7; no firm D call. V lost 4 bases, J lost 0 bases, and 11 bases lay in between. This CDR3 spans 14 amino acids. CDR1 SGHNT and CDR2 YYREEE come from the germline V gene (reference sequence). As DNA, the CDR3 is TGTGCCAGCAGCCAAACTTGGAGCTCCTACGAGCAGTACTTC. It encodes CASSQTWSSYEQYF. Drawing the rest from reference TRBV5-4 and TRBJ2-7, the complete variable domain is ETGVTQSPTHLIKTRGQQVTLRCSSQSGHNTVSWYQQALGQGPQFIFQYYREEENGRGNFPPRFSGLQFPNYSSELNVNALELDDSALYLCASSQTWSSYEQYFGPGTRLTVT.

The chain carries TRBV10-3 and TRBJ2-5; weak D call: TRBD1 (6 bases). The CDR3 is made up of 13 amino acids. Trimming pared 4 bases from V and 9 bases from J, leaving 15 bases between. Germline CDR1 is ENHRY and CDR2 is SYGVKD. CDR3 sequence reads: CAISADEWGPQYF. The CDR3 nucleotides read TGTGCCATCAGTGCCGATGAATGGGGGCCCCAGTACTTC.

The DNA for the CDR3 is TGCGCCAGCAGCTTGGTCCCAGGTGGCACTGAAGCTTTCTTT. This encodes CASSLVPGGTEAFF. The genes are TRBV5-1 and TRBJ1-1; D remains ambiguous. V was cut by 0 bases and J by 4 bases, with 10 bases left in between. CDR3 size: 14 residues. CDR1 is SGHRS, CDR2 YFSETQ, per germline.

The sample holds many counts of this clonotype. This chain connects TRBV5-1 to TRBJ1-4; D perhaps matches TRBD1 (6 bases). Trimming removed 0 bases from V and 5 bases from J, with 8 bases in between. The CDR3 has 14 residues. Germline CDR1 and CDR2: SGHRS and YFSETQ. The CDR3 nucleotides are TGCGCCAGCAGCTTGGACGGACAGAATGAAAAACTGTTTTTT. Protein sequence: CASSLDGQNEKLFF. The variable domain in full, completed from reference TRBV5-1 and TRBJ1-4, reads KAGVTQTPRYLIKTRGQQVTLSCSPISGHRSVSWYQQTPGQGLQFLFEYFSETQRNKGNFPGRFSGRQFSNSRSEMNVSTLELGDSALYLCASSLDGQNEKLFFGSGTQLSVL.

This clonotype was recorded many times. The gene calls are TRBV29-1 and TRBJ1-1, with D possibly TRBD1 on 5 matching bases. The CDR3 runs to 12 residues. The ends were cut back, 6 bases at V and 1 base at J, with 9 bases in the middle. CDR1 is SQVTM and CDR2 is ANQGSEA in the germline V gene. This CDR3 reads CSVDGGNTEAFF. The CDR3, as DNA: TGCAGCGTGGACGGGGGGAACACTGAAGCTTTCTTT.

The chain couples TRBV11-3 to TRBJ2-5; weak D call: TRBD2 (6 bases). Trimming removed 5 bases at V and 5 bases at J, with 18 bases between. The CDR3 runs to 15 residues. The germline V gene encodes CDR1 SGHNT and CDR2 YENEEA. CDR3 in amino acids: CASSAGPNRGETQYF. In nucleotides, the CDR3 is TGTGCCAGCAGCGCCGGACCCAACCGGGGGGAGACCCAGTACTTC.

The chain carries TRBV18 and TRBJ1-1, with a tentative D call TRBD1 (5 bases). CDR1 and CDR2 from the germline V gene are KGHSH and LQKENI. V lost 1 base and J 5 bases, leaving 20 bases between the germline ends. There are 17 residues in the CDR3. The CDR3: CASSPLAGGSSGTEAFF. The CDR3 DNA reads TGTGCCAGCTCACCACTGGCGGGGGGTTCATCGGGAACTGAAGCTTTCTTT.

This clonotype was seen many times. The chain couples TRBV5-1 to TRBJ2-5; D remains ambiguous. The CDR3 consists of 13 residues. Germline assignment: CDR1 SGHRS and CDR2 YFSETQ. V gave up 4 bases and J gave up 3 bases, with 10 bases separating them. CDR3 sequence reads: CASSQPQEETQYF. Here the CDR3 DNA reads TGCGCCAGCAGCCAGCCTCAGGAAGAGACCCAGTACTTC. Full variable domain (rest looked up from reference TRBV5-1 and TRBJ2-5): KAGVTQTPRYLIKTRGQQVTLSCSPISGHRSVSWYQQTPGQGLQFLFEYFSETQRNKGNFPGRFSGRQFSNSRSEMNVSTLELGDSALYLCASSQPQEETQYFGPGTRLLVL.

This clonotype showed up just a few times. This chain joins TRBV27 and TRBJ2-6; D not resolved. CDR1 and CDR2 (germline): MNHEY, SMNVEV (reference sequence). The V and J ends lost 1 base and 1 base respectively, with 8 bases between them. The CDR3 runs 16 residues. CDR3 bases: TGTGCCAGCAGTTTATTCGTCCAGTCTGGGGCCAACGTCCTGACTTTC. This gives the protein CASSLFVQSGANVLTF.

This clonotype appeared a few times. The V and J genes are TRBV5-1 and TRBJ1-4, with D possibly TRBD1 on 5 matching bases. This CDR3 has 16 residues. Germline-derived CDR1 and CDR2 are SGHRS and YFSETQ. The V gene lost 5 bases and the J gene lost 7 bases, with 21 bases spanning the gap. The CDR3 nucleotides read TGCGCCAGCAGACTTACCGGCGGGACTAGGGGTGAAAAACTGTTTTTT. It specifies CASRLTGGTRGEKLFF.

With respect to this clonotype: The conserved phenylalanine or tryptophan normally closing the CDR3 is absent here, so this likely arose from a read error. The chain links TRBV5-1 to TRBJ2-3; 11 bases line up with TRBD2. The CDR3 is made up of 16 amino acids. Per germline, CDR1 SGHRS and CDR2 YFSETQ. CDR3 loop: CASSLGGTSGTNTQYC. The DNA for the CDR3 is TGCGCCAGCAGCTTGGGTGGGACTAGCGGCACAAATACGCAGTATTGT.

The chain uses TRBV5-6 and TRBJ2-7; 7 bases fit TRBD1. Germline assignment: CDR1 SGHDT and CDR2 YYEEEE. V gave up 3 bases and J gave up 8 bases; unmatched junction bases: 14. The CDR3 has 15 residues. The CDR3 bases are TGTGCCAGCAGCTCCCGACAGGGCCCAACCTCTCAGCAGTACTTC. It encodes CASSSRQGPTSQQYF.

The V and J genes are TRBV6-5 and TRBJ2-7; 11 nucleotides match TRBD1. This CDR3 has 15 amino acids. Germline-derived CDR1 and CDR2 are MNHEY and SVGAGI. J was trimmed by 3 bases and V by 4 bases; bases with no gene match: 5. The CDR3 region has the DNA TGTGCCAGCAGTTCTCGTGGGACAGGGGGCTACGAGCAGTACTTC. Protein product: CASSSRGTGGYEQYF.

This clonotype was seen many times. This sequence joins TRBV12-3 or TRBV12-4 and TRBJ2-7; D remains ambiguous. V dropped 1 base and J dropped 9 bases, with 10 bases sitting between them. This CDR3 comprises 12 residues. CDR3 sequence reads: CASSLGRNWQYF. CDR3 bases: TGTGCCAGCAGTTTAGGACGAAACTGGCAGTACTTC.

The table lists this clonotype with many counts. Here the CDR3 reads CASSSWGQVSTDTQYF. The CDR3 DNA sequence: TGTGCCAGCAGCTCCTGGGGACAGGTTAGCACAGATACGCAGTATTTT. This chain connects TRBV11-2 to TRBJ2-3; 8 bases are shared with TRBD1. The germline gives CDR1 SGHAT, CDR2 FQNNGV. The CDR3 totals 16 residues. V was clipped by 4 bases and J by 0 bases; unmatched bases: 6.

Comment on this clonotype: This may come from a read error, since a much larger clone is one base off. The missing conserved phenylalanine or tryptophan at the end of this CDR3 makes a read error likely. The rearrangement links TRBV4-2 to TRBJ2-6; D might be TRBD1 or TRBD2, each matching 5 bases. CDR3 length: 16 amino acids. Deletions cut 0 bases from V and 4 bases from J, with 10 bases between. CDR1 is LGHNA, CDR2 YNFKEQ, per germline. As DNA, the CDR3 is TGTGCCAGCAGCCAAGAGACCGGGGACGGGGCCAACGTCCTGACTTCC. The encoded protein is CASSQETGDGANVLTS.

This clonotype was counted only a few times. This sequence joins TRBV7-9 and TRBJ2-5, with 13 positions matching TRBD2. The CDR3 has 16 residues. Germline-derived CDR1 and CDR2 are SEHNR and FQNEAQ (reference sequence). J lost 0 bases, V lost 5 bases, and 3 bases had no gene match. DNA of the CDR3: TGTGCCAGCAGCCCACTAGCGGGGGGGTACCAAGAGACCCAGTACTTC. Residues: CASSPLAGGYQETQYF.

This chain connects TRBV12-3 or TRBV12-4 to TRBJ2-7; the match to TRBD2 covers 10 bases. With 5 bases clipped from V and 2 bases from J, the junction kept 6 bases outside the gene matches. CDR3 size: 15 residues. The CDR3 DNA reads as TGTGCCAGCAGTCGCGGACTAGCGGACACCTACGAGCAGTACTTC. This sequence encodes CASSRGLADTYEQYF.

This chain joins TRBV7-9 and TRBJ2-3; 9 bases fit TRBD2. V lost 1 base to trimming and J lost 4 bases; unmatched junction nucleotides: 9. The CDR3 has 17 amino acids. Per the germline V gene, CDR1 is SEHNR and CDR2 is FQNEAQ (reference sequence). CDR3 sequence reads: CASSLVSGGTPPDTQYF. The CDR3 nucleotides are TGTGCCAGCAGCTTAGTAAGCGGGGGGACCCCCCCAGATACGCAGTATTTT.

In this sample, this clonotype turned up a few times. CDR3: CSVEDSGAYEQYF. CDR3 bases: TGCAGCGTTGAAGACAGTGGGGCCTACGAGCAGTACTTC. The J gene is TRBJ2-7, the V gene TRBV29-1; D remains unclear. This CDR3 spans 13 amino acids. V lost 0 bases to trimming and J lost 2 bases, with 8 bases between them. CDR1 and CDR2 (germline): SQVTM, ANQGSEA.

The table lists this clonotype with many counts. This chain links TRBV12-3 or TRBV12-4 with TRBJ1-1, with 8 bases lining up with TRBD1. Losses at the gene ends were 8 bases for V and 1 base for J; bases not matched to a gene: 3. The CDR3 runs to 13 residues. The CDR3 nucleotides are TGTGCCAGCGGCGACAGGGGGAACACTGAAGCTTTCTTT. It encodes CASGDRGNTEAFF.

Ten or more counts support this clonotype. The rearrangement uses TRBV12-3 or TRBV12-4 and TRBJ2-2, with D perhaps matching TRBD1 (6 bases). Trimming took 5 bases from V and 5 from J, leaving 9 bases between them. This CDR3 comprises 13 residues. In DNA form, the CDR3 reads TGTGCCAGCAGTCTACAGGGAACCGGGGAGCTGTTTTTT. It is translated as CASSLQGTGELFF.

In its sample, this clonotype was seen many times. This sequence joins TRBV5-1 and TRBJ1-4; D gene ambiguous. The germline V and J ends were trimmed by 1 base and 0 bases, with 4 bases remaining between them. The germline V gene has CDR1 SGHRS and CDR2 YFSETQ. The CDR3 runs to 14 residues. In DNA form, the CDR3 reads TGCGCCAGCAGCTTGCGGGCAACTAATGAAAAACTGTTTTTT. Protein product: CASSLRATNEKLFF.

This clonotype was observed a few times. J is TRBJ2-7 and V is TRBV12-3 or TRBV12-4; D is perhaps TRBD2 (6 bases). Trimming stripped 4 bases from V and 4 bases from J, with 23 bases between. The CDR3 covers 17 residues. Written as DNA, the CDR3 is TGTGCCAGCAGTTCACGACAGATCTCGGTCCGGGGGTACGAGCAGTACTTC. This gives the protein CASSSRQISVRGYEQYF.

This clonotype was counted once. V gene TRBV5-1 combines with J gene TRBJ2-7; 7 bases match TRBD1. The CDR3 contains 14 residues. Germline CDR1 reads SGHRS; CDR2 reads YFSETQ. V trimming: 3 bases; J trimming: 2 bases; junction bases outside the gene matches: 5. CDR3 sequence: CASSSAGTAYEQYF. CDR3 nucleotide sequence: TGCGCCAGCAGCTCAGCCGGGACAGCCTACGAGCAGTACTTC.